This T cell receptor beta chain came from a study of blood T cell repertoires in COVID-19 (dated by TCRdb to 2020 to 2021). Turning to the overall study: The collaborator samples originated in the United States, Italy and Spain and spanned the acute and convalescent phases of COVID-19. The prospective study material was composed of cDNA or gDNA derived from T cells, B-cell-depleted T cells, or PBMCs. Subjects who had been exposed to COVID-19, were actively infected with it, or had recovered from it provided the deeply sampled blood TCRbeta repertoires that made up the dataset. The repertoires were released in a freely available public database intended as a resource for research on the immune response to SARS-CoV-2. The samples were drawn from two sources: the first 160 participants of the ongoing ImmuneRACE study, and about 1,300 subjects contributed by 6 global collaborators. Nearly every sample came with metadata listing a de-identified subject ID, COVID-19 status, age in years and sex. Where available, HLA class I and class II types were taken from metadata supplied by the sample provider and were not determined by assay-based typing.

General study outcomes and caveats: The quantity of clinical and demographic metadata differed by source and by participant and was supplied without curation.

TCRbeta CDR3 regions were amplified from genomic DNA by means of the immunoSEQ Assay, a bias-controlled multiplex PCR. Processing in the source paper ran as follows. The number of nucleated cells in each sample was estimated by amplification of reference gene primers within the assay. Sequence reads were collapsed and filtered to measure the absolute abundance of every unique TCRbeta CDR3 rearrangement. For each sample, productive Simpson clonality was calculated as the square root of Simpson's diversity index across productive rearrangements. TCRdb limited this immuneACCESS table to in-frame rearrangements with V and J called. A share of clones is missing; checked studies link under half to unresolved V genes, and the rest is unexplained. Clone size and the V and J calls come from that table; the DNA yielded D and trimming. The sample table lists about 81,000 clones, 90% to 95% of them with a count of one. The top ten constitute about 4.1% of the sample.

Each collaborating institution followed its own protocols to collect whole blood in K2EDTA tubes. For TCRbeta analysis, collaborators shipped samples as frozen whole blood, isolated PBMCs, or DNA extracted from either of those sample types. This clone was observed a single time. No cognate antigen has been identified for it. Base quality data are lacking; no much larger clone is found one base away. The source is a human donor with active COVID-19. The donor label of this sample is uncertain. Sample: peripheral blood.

The DNA reads TGTGCCACCAGTGATGTCCGCGGGAGTGGGTCCTACAATGAGCAGTTCTTC. This gives the protein CATSDVRGSGSYNEQFF. The sequence links TRBV24-1 to TRBJ2-1; 7 central bases correspond to TRBD2. The junction shows trimming of 3 bases on V and 1 base on J, and the gene matches do not reach 8 bases of it. From the cysteine through the phenylalanine, the CDR3 covers 17 amino acids. Left in the record is the CDR3 DNA by itself, 51 bases read in frame from the first base. Based on the germline V gene, the CDR1 and CDR2 sequences are KGHDR and SFDVKD.